These 23 T cell receptor beta chains originate from one sample sequenced in a study of neurological immune-mediated disorders. TCRdb itself ran the 5' RACE reads through MiXCR, one entry per CDR3 protein. The data contain under 60,000 distinct CDR3 sequences, about 5% of them seen just once; the ten biggest clones take up 1.4% to 1.5%. The source material was CD4+ T cells from blood. These receptor sequences come from a woman between 18 and 30 years old with multiple sclerosis.

Many counts were recorded for this clonotype. The chain is built from TRBV20-1 and TRBJ2-7; the D gene could be TRBD1 or TRBD2 (6 bases each). The CDR3 is 15 amino acids. V dropped 0 bases and J dropped 3 bases, with 15 bases sitting between them. Germline V gene lookup returns CDR1 DFQATT and CDR2 SNEGSKA (reference sequence). Here the CDR3 DNA reads TGCAGTGCTAGAGACCAACAGGGACTCAACTACGAGCAGTACTTC. This gives the protein CSARDQQGLNYEQYF.

This clonotype was detected a few times. This chain uses TRBV7-8 with TRBJ1-6; D is undetermined. Germline CDR1 SGHVS, CDR2 FQNEAQ. Deletions cut 5 bases from V and 4 bases from J, with 12 bases between. The CDR3 is made up of 15 amino acids. The CDR3 region is CASSPLGFYNSPLHF. CDR3 DNA sequence: TGTGCCAGCAGCCCCCTGGGGTTTTATAATTCACCCCTCCACTTT.

This clonotype occurred many times. The chain combines TRBV18 with TRBJ2-6, with 7 bases fitting TRBD1. The CDR3 sequence is 17 residues long. The trim removed 3 bases at V and 0 bases at J, leaving 5 bases unmatched. CDR1 and CDR2 from the germline V gene are KGHSH and LQKENI. The CDR3 here is CASSPRGQSSGANVLTF. Written as DNA, the CDR3 is TGTGCCAGCTCACCTCGGGGACAGTCCTCTGGGGCCAACGTCCTGACTTTC. The full variable domain, with the rest looked up from reference TRBV18 and TRBJ2-6, is NAGVMQNPRHLVRRRGQEARLRCSPMKGHSHVYWYRQLPEEGLKFMVYLQKENIIDESGMPKERFSAEFPKEGPSILRIQQVVRGDSAAYFCASSPRGQSSGANVLTFGAGSRLTVL.

This clonotype has at least ten counts. V is TRBV20-1 and J is TRBJ1-1; tentative D call: TRBD1 (6 bases). The CDR3 is 13 amino acids. Looked up from germline, CDR1 is DFQATT and CDR2 is SNEGSKA (reference sequence). The V gene lost 4 bases and the J gene lost 0 bases, with 9 bases spanning the gap. The CDR3 bases are TGCAGTGCTACCGAGGGGGTGAACACTGAAGCTTTCTTT. Amino acids: CSATEGVNTEAFF.

This clonotype was counted many times. The V gene is TRBV7-2, the J gene TRBJ1-2, with D possibly being TRBD1 (5 bases). V was clipped by 3 bases and J by 4 bases, with 12 bases between them. Germline CDR1 SGHTA, CDR2 FQGNSA. CDR3 length: 14 amino acids. The chain's CDR3 is CASSFSQGLYGYTF. The DNA for the CDR3 is TGTGCCAGCAGCTTTAGCCAGGGTCTCTATGGCTACACCTTC.

This clonotype is labeled medium-sized. The chain uses TRBV29-1 and TRBJ1-6; D may be TRBD1 (5 bases). This CDR3 contains 13 residues. The V and J ends lost 4 bases and 10 bases respectively, with 14 bases between them. Germline CDR1 and CDR2: SQVTM and ANQGSEA. The CDR3 nucleotides are TGCAGCGTTGGCGGGGCGAGGGACTCACCCCTCCACTTT. Protein: CSVGGARDSPLHF.

This clonotype appeared many times. The chain uses TRBV20-1 and TRBJ1-6, with a weak D call TRBD1 (6 bases). CDR3 length equals 15 residues. CDR1 and CDR2 (germline): DFQATT, SNEGSKA (reference sequence). V lost 2 bases to trimming and J lost 4 bases, with 12 bases between them. CDR3 DNA sequence: TGCAGTGCTAGAACCGGGGGCGGTTATAATTCACCCCTCCACTTT. Translation: CSARTGGGYNSPLHF.

This clonotype was recorded many times. The V gene is TRBV28, the J gene TRBJ2-3; 8 bases fit TRBD1. J was trimmed by 2 bases and V by 7 bases; bases with no gene match: 5. The CDR3 contains 14 residues. Germline CDR1 reads MDHEN; CDR2 reads SYDVKM. The CDR3 spells CASNRDRTTDTQYF. The CDR3, as DNA: TGTGCCAGCAACCGGGACAGGACCACAGATACGCAGTATTTT.

The chain links TRBV19 to TRBJ2-7, with D unresolved. The ends were cut back, 1 base at V and 0 bases at J, with 10 bases in the middle. The CDR3 has 15 residues. Germline lookup yields CDR1 LNHDA and CDR2 SQIVND (reference sequence). The CDR3 DNA sequence: TGTGCCAGTAGTATAGGTAGACGGATCTCCTACGAGCAGTACTTC. It translates to CASSIGRRISYEQYF.

A few counts support this clonotype. The CDR3 loop is CASSPSGGAGNEQFF. The CDR3 region has the DNA TGTGCCAGTAGTCCCAGCGGGGGGGCCGGGAATGAGCAGTTCTTC. V usage is TRBV19 and J usage is TRBJ2-1, with 10 bases that match TRBD2. This CDR3 is built from 15 residues. The germline V gene encodes CDR1 LNHDA and CDR2 SQIVND (reference sequence). V lost 5 bases, J lost 7 bases, and 8 bases stayed unmatched.

This clonotype came up many times. The chain employs TRBV6-4 and TRBJ1-2; D unclear. CDR1 is MRHNA, CDR2 SNTAGT, per germline. This CDR3 has 13 amino acids. V was cut by 2 bases and J by 8 bases, with 12 bases left in between. CDR3 nucleotides: TGTGCCAGCAGTGACCCGAGGTCAAGAGGCTACACCTTC. Translation: CASSDPRSRGYTF.

This clonotype was seen ten or more times. The J gene is TRBJ2-1, the V gene TRBV11-3, with unresolved D. The ends were cut back, 0 bases at V and 5 bases at J, with 17 bases in the middle. The CDR3 is 17 residues long. CDR1 is SGHNT and CDR2 is YENEEA in the germline V gene. The CDR3 sequence: CASSLDGGRSTNNEQFF. The CDR3 DNA is TGTGCCAGCAGCTTAGACGGTGGCAGGTCAACTAACAATGAGCAGTTCTTC.

The CDR3 nucleotides are TGTGCCTGGACTCAGAGGATCGGTAATTCACCCCTCCACTTT. Translation gives CAWTQRIGNSPLHF. The V and J genes are TRBV30 and TRBJ1-6; D is uncertain. In germline, CDR1 is GTSNPN, CDR2 SVGIG (reference sequence). The CDR3 is made up of 14 amino acids. Trimming pared 4 bases from V and 6 bases from J, leaving 13 bases between.

This clonotype was counted ten times or more. V gene TRBV7-2 combines with J gene TRBJ1-1; TRBD1 aligns across 11 bases. The V and J ends lost 4 bases and 6 bases, in that order; junction bases with no gene match: 10. CDR1 SGHTA and CDR2 FQGNSA come from the germline V gene. The CDR3 is made up of 16 amino acids. The DNA of the CDR3 is TGTGCCAGCAGCTCGGACAGGGGGCGGGGTGTACCTGAAGCTTTCTTT. Translation: CASSSDRGRGVPEAFF.

Ten or more counts support this clonotype. The V call is TRBV5-6, the J call TRBJ2-3; 7 positions agree with TRBD1. V lost 1 base to trimming and J lost 5 bases; unmatched junction nucleotides: 1. This CDR3 contains 13 residues. The germline V gene encodes CDR1 SGHDT and CDR2 YYEEEE. The CDR3 reads CASSLNRGDTQYF. The CDR3 nucleotides are TGTGCCAGCAGCTTGAACAGGGGAGATACGCAGTATTTT. The complete variable domain, with remaining parts taken from reference TRBV5-6 and TRBJ2-3, reads DAGVTQSPTHLIKTRGQQVTLRCSPKSGHDTVSWYQQALGQGPQFIFQYYEEEERQRGNFPDRFSGHQFPNYSSELNVNALLLGDSALYLCASSLNRGDTQYFGPGTRLTVL.

At least ten counts were recorded for this clonotype. The gene calls are TRBV20-1 and TRBJ1-5; D may be TRBD1 (5 bases). The ends were cut back, 3 bases at V and 7 bases at J, with 22 bases in the middle. The CDR3 is 16 amino acids. Germline V gene lookup returns CDR1 DFQATT and CDR2 SNEGSKA (reference sequence). The CDR3 DNA follows: TGCAGTGCTAGTTTGAGGCAATCGGTGCGGGGCCAGCCCCAGCATTTT. Translation: CSASLRQSVRGQPQHF.

This clonotype has a count of ten or more. The J gene is TRBJ1-4, the V gene TRBV20-1, with TRBD1 identical over 7 bases. Germline-derived CDR1 and CDR2 are DFQATT and SNEGSKA (reference sequence). The V gene end was trimmed by 0 bases and the J gene end by 5 bases; junction bases not matched to a gene: 3. The CDR3 covers 14 residues. CDR3 in amino acids: CSAREPGGNEKLFF. In nucleotides, the CDR3 is TGCAGTGCTAGAGAACCAGGGGGGAATGAAAAACTGTTTTTT.

This clonotype was observed a few times. The CDR3, as DNA: TGTGCCAGCGGCCAGGCGGGAGCCAGTTATGAGCAGTTCTTC. It translates to CASGQAGASYEQFF. This chain links TRBV12-3 or TRBV12-4 with TRBJ2-1; 7 bases align to TRBD2. The CDR3 consists of 14 residues. V lost 8 bases to trimming and J lost 8 bases; unmatched junction nucleotides: 12.

This sequence joins TRBV7-9 and TRBJ1-1; D gene unclear. Germline assignment: CDR1 SEHNR and CDR2 FQNEAQ (reference sequence). The CDR3 totals 12 residues. Trimming removed 5 bases from V and 8 bases from J, with 12 bases in between. The CDR3 here is CASSHQNPEAFF. In DNA form, the CDR3 reads TGTGCCAGCAGCCATCAGAACCCGGAAGCTTTCTTT.

This clonotype has a count of ten or more. J is TRBJ1-1 and V is TRBV7-8; 9 bases match TRBD1. Trimming took 3 bases from V and 5 from J; bases not matched to a gene: 13. The CDR3 has 17 residues. CDR1 and CDR2 from the germline V gene are SGHVS and FQNEAQ. CDR3 residues: CASSFDRGQGRKTEAFF. The CDR3 DNA reads TGTGCCAGCAGCTTCGACCGGGGACAGGGTAGGAAGACTGAAGCTTTCTTT.

This clonotype came up many times. This chain links TRBV10-3 with TRBJ2-6; 8 nucleotides agree with TRBD1. CDR1 is ENHRY and CDR2 is SYGVKD in the germline V gene. Trimming removed 6 bases from V and 0 bases from J; junction bases left unmatched: 16. This CDR3 has 20 residues. As DNA, the CDR3 is TGTGCCATCAGCCCTTCCCAGGGGGCGGCCAAGAGCTCTGGGGCCAACGTCCTGACTTTC. Translating it yields CAISPSQGAAKSSGANVLTF.

This clonotype was seen ten or more times. The chain employs TRBV20-1 and TRBJ2-1; no definite D call. CDR3 length equals 13 residues. The germline gives CDR1 DFQATT, CDR2 SNEGSKA (reference sequence). The germline V and J ends were trimmed by 3 bases and 2 bases, with 8 bases remaining between them. The CDR3 coding sequence is TGCAGTGCTAGTTACATAGCCTACAATGAGCAGTTCTTC. Encoded protein: CSASYIAYNEQFF.

The chain has TRBV7-8 and TRBJ2-1; possibly TRBD2 for D (6 bases). The DNA end is more similar to TRBJ2-5, so the J call may be wrong. Germline-derived CDR1 and CDR2 are SGHVS and FQNEAQ. The CDR3 has 14 residues. The CDR3 here is CASSLVEGSETQYF. The CDR3 bases are TGTGCCAGCAGCTTAGTGGAGGGGTCGGAGACCCAGTACTTC.